The text below deals with one T cell receptor (beta chain). Libraries were prepared by immunoSEQ multiplex PCR; TCRdb keeps only in-frame clonotypes and omits some of them. The sample shows about 60,000 clones, 90% to 95% of them seen only once. This record comes from a study of T cell changes during pregnancy in multiple sclerosis. The source was CD4+ T cells from peripheral blood mononuclear cells, collected in the second trimester of pregnancy. This sequence was found in a female donor with multiple sclerosis, enrolled in a pregnancy study.

The CDR3 coding sequence is TGTGCCAGCAGCCCCCATCGACTAGCGGGGGGGTGGGAGCAGTACTTC. It translates to CASSPHRLAGGWEQYF. J is TRBJ2-7 and V is TRBV9; 14 bases map to TRBD2. The CDR3 covers 16 residues. The J segment lost 7 bases and the V segment lost 4 bases, leaving 10 bases of the junction unmatched. Per germline, CDR1 SGDLS and CDR2 YYNGEE. The full variable domain, its missing parts supplied by reference TRBV9 and TRBJ2-7, is DSGVTQTPKHLITATGQRVTLRCSPRSGDLSVYWYQQSLDQGLQFLIQYYNGEERAKGNILERFSAQQFPDLHSELNLSSLELGDSALYFCASSPHRLAGGWEQYFGPGTRLTVT.